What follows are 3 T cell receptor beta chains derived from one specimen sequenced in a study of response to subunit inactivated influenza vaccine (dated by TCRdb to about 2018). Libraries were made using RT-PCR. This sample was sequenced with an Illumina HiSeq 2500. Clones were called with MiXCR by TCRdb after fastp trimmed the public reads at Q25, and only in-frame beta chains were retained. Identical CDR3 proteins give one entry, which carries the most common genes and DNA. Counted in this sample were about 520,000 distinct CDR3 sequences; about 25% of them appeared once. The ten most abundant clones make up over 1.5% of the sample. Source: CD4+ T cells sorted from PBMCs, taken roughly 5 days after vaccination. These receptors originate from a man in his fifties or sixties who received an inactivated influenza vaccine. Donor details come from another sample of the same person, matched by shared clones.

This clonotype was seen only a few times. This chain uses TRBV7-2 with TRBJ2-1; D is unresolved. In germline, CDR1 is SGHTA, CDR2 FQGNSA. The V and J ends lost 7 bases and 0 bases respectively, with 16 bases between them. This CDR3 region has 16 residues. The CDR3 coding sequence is TGTGCCAGCACCCTAAAATTGGGAAACTCCTACAATGAGCAGTTCTTC. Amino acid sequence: CASTLKLGNSYNEQFF.

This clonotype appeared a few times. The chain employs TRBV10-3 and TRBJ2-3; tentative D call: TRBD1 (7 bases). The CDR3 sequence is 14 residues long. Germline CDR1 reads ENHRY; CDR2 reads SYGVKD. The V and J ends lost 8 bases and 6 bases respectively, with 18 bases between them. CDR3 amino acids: CAIGLRDSGDTQYF. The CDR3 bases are TGTGCCATCGGCCTCCGGGACAGCGGGGATACGCAGTATTTT.

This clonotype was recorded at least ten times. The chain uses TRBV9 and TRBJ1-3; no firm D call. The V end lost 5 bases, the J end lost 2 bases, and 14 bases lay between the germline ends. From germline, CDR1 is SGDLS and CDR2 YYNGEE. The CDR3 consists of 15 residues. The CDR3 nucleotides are TGTGCCAGCAGGAGTGGCGGGTATACTGGAAACACCATATATTTT. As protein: CASRSGGYTGNTIYF.